This note documents a single T cell receptor (beta chain) sequence. Its matching antigen is unknown. This entry is derived from a study of CD4 T cells in relation to SARS-CoV-2 and coronaviruses. General study results and limits: About 65% of donors had memory CD4+ clonotypes crossrecognizing SARS-CoV-2 and common cold coronavirus spike.

Before the COVID-19 pandemic, during about 2011-2019, CD4+ T cells were taken from unexposed donors. Sequencing was performed with immunoSEQ multiplex PCR; in TCRdb, only in-frame clones are kept and a portion is missing. This table holds about 70,000 clones, 75% to 90% found once. This CDR3 region has 15 residues. CDR1 and CDR2 from the germline V gene are SGHTA and FQGNSA. The ends were cut back, 3 bases at V and 0 bases at J, with 10 bases in the middle. The sequencing input was memory CD4+ T cells from PBMCs. The chain carries TRBV7-2 and TRBJ2-3; D might be TRBD1 or TRBD2, each matching 6 bases. The receptor's source is a human donor in good health. CDR3 sequence reads: CASSFRGQSTDTQYF. CDR3 nucleotides: TGTGCCAGCAGCTTCCGGGGGCAAAGCACAGATACGCAGTATTTT.